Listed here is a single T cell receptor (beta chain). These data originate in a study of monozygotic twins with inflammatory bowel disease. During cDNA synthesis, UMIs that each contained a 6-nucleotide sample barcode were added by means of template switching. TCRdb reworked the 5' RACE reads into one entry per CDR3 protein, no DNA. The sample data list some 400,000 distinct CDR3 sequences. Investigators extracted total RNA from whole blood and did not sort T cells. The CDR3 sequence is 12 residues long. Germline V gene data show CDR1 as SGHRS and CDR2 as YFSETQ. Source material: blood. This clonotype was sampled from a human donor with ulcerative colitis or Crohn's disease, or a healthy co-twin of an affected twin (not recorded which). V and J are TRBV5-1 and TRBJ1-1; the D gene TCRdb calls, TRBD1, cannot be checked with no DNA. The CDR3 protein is CASSLPGTEAFF.